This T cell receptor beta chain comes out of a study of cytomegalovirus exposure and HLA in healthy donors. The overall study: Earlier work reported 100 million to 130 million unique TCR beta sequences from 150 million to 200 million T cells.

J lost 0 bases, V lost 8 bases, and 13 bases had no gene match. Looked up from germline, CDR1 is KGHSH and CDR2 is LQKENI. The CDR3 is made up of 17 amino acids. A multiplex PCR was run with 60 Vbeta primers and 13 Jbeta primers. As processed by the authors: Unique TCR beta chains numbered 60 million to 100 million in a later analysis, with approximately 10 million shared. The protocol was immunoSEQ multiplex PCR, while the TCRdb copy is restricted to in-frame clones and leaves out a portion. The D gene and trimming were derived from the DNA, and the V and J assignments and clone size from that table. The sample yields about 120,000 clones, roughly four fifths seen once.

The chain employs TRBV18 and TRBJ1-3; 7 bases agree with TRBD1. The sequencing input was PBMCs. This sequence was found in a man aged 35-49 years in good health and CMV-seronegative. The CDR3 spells CASRTRTGSNSGNTIYF. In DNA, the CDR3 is TGTGCCAGCCGAACCAGGACAGGATCAAACTCTGGAAACACCATATATTTT.